The rows below give T cell receptor beta chains drawn from one sample of a study of blood T cell repertoires in COVID-19. Measured with immunoSEQ multiplex PCR; TCRdb has only the in-frame clones, and not every one. This sample has 70,000 to 95,000 clones, with approximately 89% found just once. The specimen was peripheral blood. The receptors originated from a man in his forties or fifties with acute or convalescent COVID-19. CDR3s include the opening cysteine and the closing phenylalanine or tryptophan. The D gene is left open where the match is weak. Not all rows give a size; the values are once, few, many and, for expanded clones, a class.

V,size,J,D,DNA,CDR3
TRBV5-8,-,TRBJ2-1,-,TGTGCCAGCAGCCCAATTGCGGGCGGGTCCTCCTACAATGAGCAGTTCTTC,CASSPIAGGSSYNEQFF
TRBV7-3,once,TRBJ2-1,-,TGTGCCAGCAGCCCAAGCCCAAACAATGAGCAGTTCTTC,CASSPSPNNEQFF
TRBV2,-,TRBJ2-1,TRBD2,TGTGCCAGCGGGGGGGTAGGGGTCAGGGAGCAGTTCTTC,CASGGVGVREQFF
TRBV5-4,-,TRBJ1-1,TRBD1,TGTGCCAGCAGCATCGACAGGGCTGAAGCTTTCTTT,CASSIDRAEAFF
TRBV5-6,-,TRBJ2-2,TRBD2,TGTGCCAGCACCATCAACGGGAGGAGTACCGGGGAGCTGTTTTTT,CASTINGRSTGELFF
TRBV19,-,TRBJ2-5,TRBD1,TGTGCCAGTAACCCATGGACAGGGCACGAGACCCAGTACTTC,CASNPWTGHETQYF
TRBV14,few,TRBJ2-1,-,TGTGCCAGCAGCCAACGACTCTACAATGAGCAGTTCTTC,CASSQRLYNEQFF
TRBV28,-,TRBJ2-5,TRBD1,TGTGCCAGCACCTTCACTAGGGGAACAGGGGGGGAGACCCAGTACTTC,CASTFTRGTGGETQYF
TRBV5-1,-,TRBJ2-2,TRBD1,TGCGCCAGCAGCTTCAGAAATCCGGGACAGTCGAACACCGGGGAGCTGTTTTTT,CASSFRNPGQSNTGELFF
TRBV2,-,TRBJ2-1,-,TGTGCCACCCGAGGGAGCTCCTACAATGAGCAGTTCTTC,CATRGSSYNEQFF
TRBV11-2,few,TRBJ1-1,-,TGTGCCAGCAGCTTAGTAGATAGCCCAGCTTTCTTT,CASSLVDSPAFF
TRBV5-1,-,TRBJ2-7,TRBD2,TGCGCCAGCAGCTCGGGACTAGGCCCTGGGGAGCAGTACTTC,CASSSGLGPGEQYF
TRBV5-1,-,TRBJ1-2,TRBD1,TGCGCCAGCAGCTTGGAAGGACAGGCCCCGGATGGCTACACCTTC,CASSLEGQAPDGYTF
TRBV5-1,-,TRBJ2-2,-,TGCGCCAGCTCCCTCCAGGCCGGGGAGCTGTTTTTT,CASSLQAGELFF
TRBV4-1,-,TRBJ1-1,TRBD1,TGCGCCAGCAGCCAAACTACAGGGGGCGCGGCAAATGAAGCTTTCTTT,CASSQTTGGAANEAFF
TRBV5-6,-,TRBJ2-2,-,TGTGCCAGCAGCTTGGGACACGACGGGAACACCGGGGAGCTGTTTTTT,CASSLGHDGNTGELFF
TRBV6-5,once,TRBJ1-6,TRBD1,TGTGCCAGCAGTTCGGACAGGATCAATTCACCCCTCCACTTT,CASSSDRINSPLHF
TRBV7-8,medium-sized,TRBJ2-7,-,TGTGCCAGCAGCTTAGTTCGCGGCCCCGACGCGCAGCAGTACTTC,CASSLVRGPDAQQYF
TRBV19,few,TRBJ1-5,TRBD1,TGTGCCAGTAGTTTACAGGGGACGGATCAGCCCCAGCATTTT,CASSLQGTDQPQHF
TRBV19,-,TRBJ2-2,TRBD1,TGTGCCAGTAGTACGGGACAGGTGGACACCGGGGAGCTGTTTTTT,CASSTGQVDTGELFF
TRBV3-1/TRBV3-2,-,TRBJ1-1,-,TGTGCCAGCCGCGGAGGCACTGAAGCTTTCTTT,CASRGGTEAFF
TRBV9,-,TRBJ1-2,-,TGTGCCAGCAGCGTAAACAGCAAAGGGGTTTACTATGGCTACACCTTC,CASSVNSKGVYYGYTF
TRBV7-7,-,TRBJ2-2,-,TGTGCCAGCAGCTCCGGGGCCGGGGAGCTGTTTTTT,CASSSGAGELFF
TRBV9,-,TRBJ2-3,-,TGTGCCAGCAGCGCGAGTCCCGAGGGAACTACGCAGTATTTT,CASSASPEGTTQYF
TRBV7-3,-,TRBJ2-3,TRBD2,TGTGCCAGCAGCCCAAGACTAGCGGGGGATCCAAACACAGATACGCAGTATTTT,CASSPRLAGDPNTDTQYF
TRBV28,-,TRBJ1-2,-,TGTGCCAGCAGTTTCCCAGGGCCCGCTTCCTCCGCTATAAACTATGGCTACACCTTC,CASSFPGPASSAINYGYTF
TRBV7-2,-,TRBJ1-1,TRBD1,TGTGCCAGCAGCTTTACAGGGGTCACTGAAGCTTTCTTT,CASSFTGVTEAFF
TRBV3-1/TRBV3-2,-,TRBJ1-4,TRBD1,TGTGCCAGCAGCCAAAACAGGGGGGATGAAAAACTGTTTTTT,CASSQNRGDEKLFF
TRBV5-1,-,TRBJ2-5,-,TGCGCCAGCAGCTTGGGCACTGCCCAAGAGACCCAGTACTTC,CASSLGTAQETQYF
TRBV5-1,few,TRBJ1-2,-,TGCGCCAGCAGCTTGGCCGGAGGGGCTAACTATGGCTACACCTTC,CASSLAGGANYGYTF
TRBV2,-,TRBJ1-5,-,TGTGCCAGCAGGGGAACAGACAGGTATCAGCCCCAGCATTTT,CASRGTDRYQPQHF
TRBV4-3,-,TRBJ2-4,-,TGCGCCAGCAGCCAAGATCGGATAGCTTTGCGAAACATTCAGTACTTC,CASSQDRIALRNIQYF
TRBV7-8,-,TRBJ1-1,TRBD1,TGTGCCAGCAGCCCAGGACAGGGGACAGTGGTGAACACTGAAGCTTTCTTT,CASSPGQGTVVNTEAFF
TRBV9,-,TRBJ1-4,-,TGTGCCAGCAGCGTAAGGGGCGGAGAAAAACTGTTTTTT,CASSVRGGEKLFF
TRBV7-9,once,TRBJ1-2,-,TGTGCCAGCAGCTTACAGGTCCTCCCGGGGGACTATGGCTACACCTTC,CASSLQVLPGDYGYTF
TRBV6-1,-,TRBJ1-1,-,TGTGCCAGCAGTGAAGTTATCGGGACTGAAGCTTTCTTT,CASSEVIGTEAFF
TRBV29-1,-,TRBJ2-1,TRBD2,TGCAGCGCCCGGGAGGGAGCGGGGCATGAGCAGTTCTTC,CSAREGAGHEQFF
TRBV2,-,TRBJ1-6,-,TGTGCCAGCAGTTCCTTACAGGTTTCACCCCTCCACTTT,CASSSLQVSPLHF
TRBV29-1,-,TRBJ2-3,-,TGCAGCGTTGAAGGTGGAGACCTCACAGATACGCAGTATTTT,CSVEGGDLTDTQYF
TRBV25-1,-,TRBJ2-5,-,TGTGCCAGCAGTGAATTAGGGGGGGAAGAGACCCAGTACTTC,CASSELGGEETQYF
TRBV7-6,-,TRBJ2-5,TRBD2,TGTGCCAGCAGCTCTCTAGCGGGAGCCCTGGAGACCCAGTACTTC,CASSSLAGALETQYF
TRBV7-3,-,TRBJ2-1,TRBD2,TGTGCCAGCAGCCTTGTTGGCGGGGGGGCTGGAGAGGAGCAGTTCTTC,CASSLVGGGAGEEQFF
TRBV3-1/TRBV3-2,-,TRBJ1-3,TRBD1,TGTGCCAGCAGCCAAAGGACAGGGGACCACACCATATATTTT,CASSQRTGDHTIYF
TRBV29-1,-,TRBJ2-3,TRBD1,TGCAGCGTCGATCTCCCTCCCGCAAACAGGGGGCAGAGGTATTTT,CSVDLPPANRGQRYF
TRBV5-5,-,TRBJ1-1,-,TGTGCCAGACTAACAGGGAACACTGAAGCTTTCTTT,CARLTGNTEAFF
TRBV7-2,-,TRBJ1-5,TRBD1,TGTGCCAGCAGCTCCGGGACAGGATTTTTTCAGCCCCAGCATTTT,CASSSGTGFFQPQHF
TRBV5-6,-,TRBJ1-3,TRBD1,TGTGCCAGCAGCTTCGAGTCAGGGGGTCACTACTCTGGAAACACCATATATTTT,CASSFESGGHYSGNTIYF